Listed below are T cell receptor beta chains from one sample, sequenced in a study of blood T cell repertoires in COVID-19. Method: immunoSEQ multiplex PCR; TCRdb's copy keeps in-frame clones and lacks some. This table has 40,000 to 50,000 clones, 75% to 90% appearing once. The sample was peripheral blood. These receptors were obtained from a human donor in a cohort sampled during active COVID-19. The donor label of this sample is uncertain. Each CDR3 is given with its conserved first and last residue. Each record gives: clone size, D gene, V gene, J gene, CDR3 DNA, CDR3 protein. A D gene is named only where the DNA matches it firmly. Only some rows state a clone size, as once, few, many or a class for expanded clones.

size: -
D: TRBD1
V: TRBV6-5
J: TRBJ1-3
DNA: TGTGCCAGCAGAGCCGACAGGGGGAAACCGAGCACCATATATTTT
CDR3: CASRADRGKPSTIYF

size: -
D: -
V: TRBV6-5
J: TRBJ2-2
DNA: TGTGCCAGCAAGAGACCGGGGGCCGGGGAGCTGTTTTTT
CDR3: CASKRPGAGELFF

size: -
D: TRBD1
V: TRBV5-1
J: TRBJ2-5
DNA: TGCGCCAGCAGCCCAGGGACAGCTCAAGAGACCCAGTACTTC
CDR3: CASSPGTAQETQYF

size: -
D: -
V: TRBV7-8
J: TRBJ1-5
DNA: TGTGCCAGCAGCTTAGTCTCAACTGAGCCCCAGCATTTT
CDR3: CASSLVSTEPQHF

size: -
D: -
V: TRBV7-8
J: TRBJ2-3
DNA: TGTGCCAGCAGCGTAGTCGGAGGCTTCGCAGATACGCAGTATTTT
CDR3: CASSVVGGFADTQYF

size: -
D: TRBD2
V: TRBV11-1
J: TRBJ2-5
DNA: TGTGCCAGCAGCTTAGTCGCGGGGGGGCGAGAGACCCAGTACTTC
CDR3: CASSLVAGGRETQYF

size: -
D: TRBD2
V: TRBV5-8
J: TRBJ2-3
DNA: TGTGCCAGCAGCTTGATAGCGGGGAACACAGATACGCAGTATTTT
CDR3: CASSLIAGNTDTQYF

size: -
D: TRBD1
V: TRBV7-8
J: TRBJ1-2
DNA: TGTGCCAGCAGCCTTACACAGGGGGCAGTCTTTGGCTACACCTTC
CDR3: CASSLTQGAVFGYTF

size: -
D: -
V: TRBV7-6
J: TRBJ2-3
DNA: TGTGCCAGCAGCTTAACCGGTCGGCAGGGGTACGCAGATACGCAGTATTTT
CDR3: CASSLTGRQGYADTQYF

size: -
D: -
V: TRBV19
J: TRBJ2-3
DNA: TGTGCCAGTAGCCCTCCTAGCACAGATACGCAGTATTTT
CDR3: CASSPPSTDTQYF

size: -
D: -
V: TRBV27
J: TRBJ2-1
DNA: TGTGCCAGCCGAGGAGATGAGCAGTTCTTC
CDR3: CASRGDEQFF

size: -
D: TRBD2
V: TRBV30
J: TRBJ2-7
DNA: TGTGCCTGGAGCAAAGGGGAGGGCTACGAGCAGTACTTC
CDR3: CAWSKGEGYEQYF

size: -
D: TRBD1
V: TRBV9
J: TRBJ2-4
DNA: TGTGCCAGCAGCGTAGAGGGGGCGGCCAAAAACATTCAGTACTTC
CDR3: CASSVEGAAKNIQYF

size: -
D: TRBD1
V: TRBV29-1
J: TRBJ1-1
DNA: TGCAGCGTCAAAAAAACAGGGGTGAACACTGAAGCTTTCTTT
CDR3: CSVKKTGVNTEAFF

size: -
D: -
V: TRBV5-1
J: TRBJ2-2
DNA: TGCGCCAGCAGCTTGTGGGGGGAGAACACCGGGGAGCTGTTTTTT
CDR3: CASSLWGENTGELFF

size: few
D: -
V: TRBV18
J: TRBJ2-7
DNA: TGTGCCAGCTCACCACCGCACCTTAACGGGGAGCAGTACTTC
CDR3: CASSPPHLNGEQYF

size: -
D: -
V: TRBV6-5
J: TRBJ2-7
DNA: TGTGCCAGCAGTAGGACTTACGAGCAGTACTTC
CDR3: CASSRTYEQYF

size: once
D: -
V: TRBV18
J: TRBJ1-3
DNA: TGTGCCAGCTCACCGGCAAGCGCTGGAAACACCATATATTTT
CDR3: CASSPASAGNTIYF

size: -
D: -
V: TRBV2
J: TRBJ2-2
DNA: TGTGCCAGCACTCGGACAGCTAACACCGGGGAGCTGTTTTTT
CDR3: CASTRTANTGELFF

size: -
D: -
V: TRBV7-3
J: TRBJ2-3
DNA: TGTGCCAGCAGCGAACTGCCCAGGGATACGCAGTATTTT
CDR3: CASSELPRDTQYF

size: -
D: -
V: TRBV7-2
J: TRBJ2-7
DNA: TGTGCCAGCAGCCCTCGTGAGGGCAGAAGCTACGAGCAGTACTTC
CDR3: CASSPREGRSYEQYF

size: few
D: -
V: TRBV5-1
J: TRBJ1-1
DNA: TGCGCCAGCAGCTTGGGGTGGCAGGGGAGGGGGTACACTGAAGCTTTCTTT
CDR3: CASSLGWQGRGYTEAFF

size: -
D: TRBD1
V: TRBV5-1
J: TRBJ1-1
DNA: TGCGCCAGCAGCGGGGGACAGGGGGCGCTTCTTTCTGAAGCTTTCTTT
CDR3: CASSGGQGALLSEAFF

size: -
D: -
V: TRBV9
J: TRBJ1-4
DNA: TGTGCCAGCAGCACGACAGCCTCGGCCGGGAATGAAAAACTGTTTTTT
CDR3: CASSTTASAGNEKLFF

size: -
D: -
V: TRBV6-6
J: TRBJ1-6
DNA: TGTGCCAGCAGTCGACTTGGGAGGTATGGACTAGAGGGATCACCCCTCCACTTT
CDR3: CASSRLGRYGLEGSPLHF

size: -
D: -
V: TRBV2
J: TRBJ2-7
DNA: TGTGCCAGCAGTGAGGGGACTTCCGCCGAGCAGTACTTC
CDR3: CASSEGTSAEQYF

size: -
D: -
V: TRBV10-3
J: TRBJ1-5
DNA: TGTGCCATCCGCGGACCGCAGGGTGACAATCAGCCCCAGCATTTT
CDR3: CAIRGPQGDNQPQHF

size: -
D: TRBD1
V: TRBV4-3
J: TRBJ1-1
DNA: TGCGCCAGCAGCTTGGGGACAGCAAACACTGAAGCTTTCTTT
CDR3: CASSLGTANTEAFF

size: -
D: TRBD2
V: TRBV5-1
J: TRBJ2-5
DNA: TGCGCCAGCAGCTTGGGTAGCGGGGGAGAAAAGACCCAGTACTTC
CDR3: CASSLGSGGEKTQYF

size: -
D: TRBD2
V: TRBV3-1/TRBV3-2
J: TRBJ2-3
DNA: TGTGCCAGCAGCCAGGGACGGACTAGCTGGGATACGCAGTATTTT
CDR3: CASSQGRTSWDTQYF

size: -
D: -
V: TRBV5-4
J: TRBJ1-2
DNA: TGTGCCAGCAGCTTGGATTTCGGGGAGGCGGACCGGGGCTACACCTTC
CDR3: CASSLDFGEADRGYTF

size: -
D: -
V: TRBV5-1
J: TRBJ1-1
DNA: TGCGCCAGCAGCTTGGTGGAGGGGATGAACACTGAAGCTTTCTTT
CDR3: CASSLVEGMNTEAFF

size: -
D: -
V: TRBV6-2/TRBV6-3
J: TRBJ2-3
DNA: TGTGCCAGCAGTTTCCAGGGATTCACAGATACGCAGTATTTT
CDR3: CASSFQGFTDTQYF

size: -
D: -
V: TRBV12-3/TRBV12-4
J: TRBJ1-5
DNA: TGTGCCAGCAGCGCGACAGAGAATCAGCCCCAGCATTTT
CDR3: CASSATENQPQHF

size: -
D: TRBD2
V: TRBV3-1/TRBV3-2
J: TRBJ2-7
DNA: TGTGCCAGCAGCCAAGGCACTAGCGGGGGGCCCTACGAGCAGTACTTC
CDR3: CASSQGTSGGPYEQYF

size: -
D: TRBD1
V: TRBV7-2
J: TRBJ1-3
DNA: TGTGCCAGCAGCCTACGGACAGGGGAGGGCACCATATATTTT
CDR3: CASSLRTGEGTIYF

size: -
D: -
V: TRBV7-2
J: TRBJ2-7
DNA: TGTGCCAGCAGCTCCGGGGACTTTACCTACGAGCAGTACTTC
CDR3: CASSSGDFTYEQYF

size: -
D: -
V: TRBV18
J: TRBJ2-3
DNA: TGTGCCAGCTCCCCGGTAGGTGCGGGGGCTTTCCCAAGCACAGATACGCAGTATTTT
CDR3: CASSPVGAGAFPSTDTQYF

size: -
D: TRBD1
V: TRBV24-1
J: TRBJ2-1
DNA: TGTGCCCCTCCCCAGGACAGGCCCTACAATGAGCAGTTCTTC
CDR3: CAPPQDRPYNEQFF

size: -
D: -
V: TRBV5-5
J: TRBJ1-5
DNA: TGTGCCAGCAGCTTAGCCGCTGCCCCTAATCAGCCCCAGCATTTT
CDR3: CASSLAAAPNQPQHF

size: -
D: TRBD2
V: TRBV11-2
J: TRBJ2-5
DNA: TGTGCCAGCAGCCGAAGGGGAGGGGTCGAGACCCAGTACTTC
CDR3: CASSRRGGVETQYF

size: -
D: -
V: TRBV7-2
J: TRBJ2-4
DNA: TGTGCCAGCAGCTTAGCGCCGATAGGAGGGGTGATGAACATTCAGTACTTC
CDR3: CASSLAPIGGVMNIQYF

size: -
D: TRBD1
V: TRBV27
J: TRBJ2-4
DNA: TGTGCCAGCAGTTTACAGGGGGCAATCAAAAACATTCAGTACTTC
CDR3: CASSLQGAIKNIQYF

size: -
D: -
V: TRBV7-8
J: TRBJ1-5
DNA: TGTGCCAGCAGCTTCAGGGGTGATCAGCCCCAGCATTTT
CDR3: CASSFRGDQPQHF

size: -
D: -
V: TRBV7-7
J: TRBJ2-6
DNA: TGTGCCAGCAGCCTTGAGATAAGTGCCAAAAGTCGGGCCAACGTCCTGACTTTC
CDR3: CASSLEISAKSRANVLTF

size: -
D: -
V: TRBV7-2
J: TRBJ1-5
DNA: TGTGCCAGCAGCTCAGGGCCCAACAATCAGCCCCAGCATTTT
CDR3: CASSSGPNNQPQHF

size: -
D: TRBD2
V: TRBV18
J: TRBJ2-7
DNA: TGTGCCAGCTCGGGGACTAGTTACGAGCAGTACTTC
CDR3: CASSGTSYEQYF

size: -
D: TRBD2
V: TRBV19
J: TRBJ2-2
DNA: TGTGCCAGTAGTATCCCCGGAAGGGGCGGGGGGCCGAACACCGGGGAGCTGTTTTTT
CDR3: CASSIPGRGGGPNTGELFF

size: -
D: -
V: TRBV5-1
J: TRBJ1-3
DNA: TGCGCCAGCAGCTTGAGTTCCCCTCCAAACTCGGGAAACACCATATATTTT
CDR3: CASSLSSPPNSGNTIYF

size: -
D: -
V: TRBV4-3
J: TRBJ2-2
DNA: TGCGCCAGCAGCCAAGATCGGCAGGCCTGGCGCGGGGAGCTGTTTTTT
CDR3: CASSQDRQAWRGELFF

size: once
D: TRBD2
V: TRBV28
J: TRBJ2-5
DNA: TGTGCCAGCGGTGGGGGACTAGCGGTAATAATAGAGACCCAGTACTTC
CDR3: CASGGGLAVIIETQYF

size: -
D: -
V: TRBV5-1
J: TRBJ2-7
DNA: TGCGCCAGCAGCCTCATACAGGGTCGTACCTACGAGCAGTACTTC
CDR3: CASSLIQGRTYEQYF

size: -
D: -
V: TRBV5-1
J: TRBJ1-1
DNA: TGCGCCAGCAGTCCGACGTGGAGGAACACTGAAGCTTTCTTT
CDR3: CASSPTWRNTEAFF

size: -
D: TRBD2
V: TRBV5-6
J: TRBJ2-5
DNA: TGTGCCAGCGCTATTAGCGGGGGGTACCAAGAGACCCAGTACTTC
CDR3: CASAISGGYQETQYF

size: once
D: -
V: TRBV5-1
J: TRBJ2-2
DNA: TGCGCCAGCAGCTTGGGGGGACAGAACACCGGGGAGCTGTTTTTT
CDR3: CASSLGGQNTGELFF

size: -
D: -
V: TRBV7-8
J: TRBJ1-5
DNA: TGTGCCAGCGGAAGAAGCAGGGCGCGCTATCGACCCCAGCATTTT
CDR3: CASGRSRARYRPQHF

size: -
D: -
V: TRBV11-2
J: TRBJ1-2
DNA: TGTGCCAGCAGCCACGGGAATTCACTCTATGGCTACACCTTC
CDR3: CASSHGNSLYGYTF

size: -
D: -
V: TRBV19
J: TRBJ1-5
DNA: TGTGCCAGCCAGGGAGGTAAGGACAATCAGCCCCAGCATTTT
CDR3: CASQGGKDNQPQHF

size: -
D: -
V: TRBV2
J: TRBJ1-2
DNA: TGTGCCAGCAGTGAACCCGGGTATTTCACCTTC
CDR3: CASSEPGYFTF

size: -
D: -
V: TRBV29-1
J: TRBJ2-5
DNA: TGCAGCGTGGGTCGGGGATCGGAGACCCAGTACTTC
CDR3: CSVGRGSETQYF